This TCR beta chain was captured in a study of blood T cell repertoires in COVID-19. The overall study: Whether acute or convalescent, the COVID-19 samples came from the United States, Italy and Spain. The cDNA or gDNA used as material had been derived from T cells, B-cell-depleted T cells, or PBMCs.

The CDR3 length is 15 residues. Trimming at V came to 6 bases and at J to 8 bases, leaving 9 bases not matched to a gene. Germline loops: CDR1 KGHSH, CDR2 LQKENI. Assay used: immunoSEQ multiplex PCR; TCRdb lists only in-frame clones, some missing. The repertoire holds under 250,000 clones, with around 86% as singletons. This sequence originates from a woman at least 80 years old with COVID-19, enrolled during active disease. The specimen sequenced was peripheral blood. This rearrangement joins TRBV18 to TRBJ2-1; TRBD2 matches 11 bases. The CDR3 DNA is TGTGCCAGCTCTCCCGGGACTAGCGGAAGGGATGAGCAGTTCTTC. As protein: CASSPGTSGRDEQFF.